This T cell receptor (beta chain) was profiled in a study of regulatory T cells in long-lasting Graves disease. In this sample, this clonotype turned up a few times. Its antigen remains unknown. General study results and limits: Among samples with persistent disease, TRBV28, TRBJ1-2 and TRBJ2-5 were favored.

The CDR3 length is 15 residues. Germline V lookup: CDR1 SQVTM, CDR2 ANQGSEA. Trimming left V 4 bases short and J 1 base short, with 14 bases between. For TCR beta, libraries came from iRepertoire HTBI primers and Arm-PCR of CDR3 regions. One entry per CDR3 protein, called by TCRdb with MiXCR from the multiplex PCR reads. The sample yields some 220,000 distinct CDR3 sequences, 15% to 20% seen once. Regarding time point: newly diagnosed GD, antithyroid drugs for less than 3 months. RNA extracted from PBMCs served as the sequencing template. This sample was shared with a second study, whose subject was T cells in Graves' hyperthyroidism and ophthalmopathy. Per that study: In the blood, most expanded thyroid clonotypes above 0.001 appeared as well.

This chain connects TRBV29-1 to TRBJ1-3; TRBD1 might be the D (6 bases). The specimen was peripheral blood mononuclear cells (PBMCs), collected at new diagnosis, from a patient treated with antithyroid drugs. The sequence came from a woman under 40 with Graves disease. CDR3 region: CSVAVGGSSGNTIYF. In nucleotides, the CDR3 is TGCAGCGTTGCGGTGGGGGGCAGTTCTGGAAACACCATATATTTT.